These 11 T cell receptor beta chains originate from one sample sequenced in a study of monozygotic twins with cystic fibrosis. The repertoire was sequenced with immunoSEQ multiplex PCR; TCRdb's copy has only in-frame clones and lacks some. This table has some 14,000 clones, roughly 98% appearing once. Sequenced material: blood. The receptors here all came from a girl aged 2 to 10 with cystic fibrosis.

DNA of the CDR3: TGCAGCGTTGCGACAGGGGGGGAGGTGGCCCAGCATTTT. It codes for CSVATGGEVAQHF. V gene TRBV29-1 combines with J gene TRBJ1-5; 9 bases fit TRBD1. V trimming: 4 bases; J trimming: 11 bases; junction bases outside the gene matches: 9. Germline assignment: CDR1 SQVTM and CDR2 ANQGSEA. The CDR3 sequence is 13 residues long.

The CDR3 nucleotides read TGTGCCAGCAGTGTCTTTTCTATCGGGGGTCAGCCCCAGCATTTT. It encodes CASSVFSIGGQPQHF. The chain employs TRBV6-1 and TRBJ1-5; D is perhaps TRBD1 (5 bases). This CDR3 is 15 amino acids long. Between the trimmed V and J ends, which lost 4 bases and 6 bases, there was a span of 16 bases. CDR1 and CDR2 (germline): MNHNS, SASEGT.

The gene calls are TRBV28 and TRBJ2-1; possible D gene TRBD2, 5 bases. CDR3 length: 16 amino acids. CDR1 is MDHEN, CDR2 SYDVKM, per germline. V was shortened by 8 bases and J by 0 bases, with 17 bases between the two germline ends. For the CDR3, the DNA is TGTGCCAGCTCTTCGGGGTTCCGGATCTCCTACAATGAGCAGTTCTTC. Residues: CASSSGFRISYNEQFF.

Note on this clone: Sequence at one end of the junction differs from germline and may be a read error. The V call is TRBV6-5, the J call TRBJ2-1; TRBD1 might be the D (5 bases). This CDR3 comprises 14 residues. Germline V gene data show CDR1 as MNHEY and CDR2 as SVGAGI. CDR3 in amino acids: CASSYSRVYSEQFF. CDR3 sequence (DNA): TGTGCCAGCAGTTACTCCAGGGTTTACAGTGAGCAGTTCTTC.

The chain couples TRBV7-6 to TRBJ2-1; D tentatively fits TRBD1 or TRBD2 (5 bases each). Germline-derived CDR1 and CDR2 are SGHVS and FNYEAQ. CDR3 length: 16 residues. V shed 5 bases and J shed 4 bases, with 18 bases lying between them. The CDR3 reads CASSQHRDPRYNEQFF. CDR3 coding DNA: TGTGCCAGCAGCCAACACCGGGACCCAAGGTACAATGAGCAGTTCTTC.

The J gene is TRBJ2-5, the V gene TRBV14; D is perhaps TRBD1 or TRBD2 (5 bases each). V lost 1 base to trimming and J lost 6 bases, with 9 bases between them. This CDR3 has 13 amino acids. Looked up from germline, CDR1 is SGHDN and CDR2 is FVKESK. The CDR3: CASSQGDGQTQYF. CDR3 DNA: TGTGCCAGCAGCCAAGGGGACGGGCAGACCCAGTACTTC.

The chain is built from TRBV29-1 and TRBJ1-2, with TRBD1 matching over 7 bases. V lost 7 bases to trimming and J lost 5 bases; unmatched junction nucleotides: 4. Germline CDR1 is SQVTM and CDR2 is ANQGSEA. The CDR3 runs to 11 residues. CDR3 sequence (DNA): TGCAGCGGTCGGGACAGATATGGCTACACCTTC. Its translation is CSGRDRYGYTF.

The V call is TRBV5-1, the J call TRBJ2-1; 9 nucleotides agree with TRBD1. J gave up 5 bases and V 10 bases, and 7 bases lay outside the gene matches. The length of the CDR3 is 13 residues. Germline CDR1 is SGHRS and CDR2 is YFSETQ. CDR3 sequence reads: CAFGQGLHNEQFF. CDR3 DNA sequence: TGCGCCTTCGGACAGGGGCTCCACAATGAGCAGTTCTTC.

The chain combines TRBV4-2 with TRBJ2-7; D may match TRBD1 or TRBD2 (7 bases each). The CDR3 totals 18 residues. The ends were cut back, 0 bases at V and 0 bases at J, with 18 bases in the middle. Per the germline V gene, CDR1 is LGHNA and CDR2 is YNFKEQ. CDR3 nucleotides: TGTGCCAGCAGCCAAGATCTCCTCGGGGGGACAGCCTCCTACGAGCAGTACTTC. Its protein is CASSQDLLGGTASYEQYF.

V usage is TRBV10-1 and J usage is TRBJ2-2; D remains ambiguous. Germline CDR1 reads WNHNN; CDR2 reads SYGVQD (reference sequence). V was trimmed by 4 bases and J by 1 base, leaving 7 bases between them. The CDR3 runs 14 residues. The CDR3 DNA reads TGCGCCAGCAGTGTTGCAGGGAACACCGGGGAGCTGTTTTTT. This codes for CASSVAGNTGELFF.

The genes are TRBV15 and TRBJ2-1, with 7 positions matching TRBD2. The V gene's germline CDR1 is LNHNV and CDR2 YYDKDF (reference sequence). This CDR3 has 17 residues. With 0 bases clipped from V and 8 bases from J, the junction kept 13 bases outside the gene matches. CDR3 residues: CATSRDLGRFREDEQFF. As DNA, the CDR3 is TGTGCCACCAGCAGAGATCTCGGGAGGTTCAGGGAAGATGAGCAGTTCTTC.